The 18 T cell receptor beta chains in this list originate from one sample, sequenced in a study of T cells in Graves' hyperthyroidism and ophthalmopathy (dated by TCRdb to about 2019). To prepare the library, multiplex PCR was applied. Reads for this sample came from an Illumina HiSeq 2000. The TCR beta CDR3 regions were amplified from RNA transcripts. A first-round RT-PCR of the TCR CDR3 used the HTBI primer set with the Qiagen OneStep RT-PCR kit. The public reads were reanalyzed by TCRdb: fastp trimming at Q25, MiXCR alignment, in-frame beta chains only. For every CDR3 protein sequence, its rows merge into one entry that carries the most common genes and DNA. Present in this sample are about 200,000 distinct CDR3 sequences, roughly a sixth of which were seen just once. Around 50% of the sample rests with the top ten. The sequenced material came from blood. The source is a man between 45 and 60 years old with Graves' hyperthyroidism.

The sample holds many counts of this clonotype. The chain has TRBV6-5 and TRBJ2-6; a possible D gene is TRBD1 (6 bases). The CDR3 has 17 amino acids. V lost 0 bases and J lost 0, with 9 bases in between. CDR1 and CDR2 (germline): MNHEY, SVGAGI. DNA for the CDR3: TGTGCCAGCAGTTACTCGTGGGGGCTCTCTGGGGCCAACGTCCTGACTTTC. Encoded protein: CASSYSWGLSGANVLTF.

This clonotype has ten or more counts. This chain uses TRBV5-1 with TRBJ1-2; maybe TRBD1 (6 bases). Germline V gene data show CDR1 as SGHRS and CDR2 as YFSETQ. CDR3 length: 14 amino acids. The V gene lost 1 base and the J gene lost 2 bases, with 9 bases spanning the gap. CDR3 sequence: CASSLKDSNYGYTF. The CDR3 DNA follows: TGCGCCAGCAGCTTGAAGGACAGCAACTATGGCTACACCTTC. Based on the CDR3 plus reference TRBV5-1 and TRBJ1-2, the full variable domain is KAGVTQTPRYLIKTRGQQVTLSCSPISGHRSVSWYQQTPGQGLQFLFEYFSETQRNKGNFPGRFSGRQFSNSRSEMNVSTLELGDSALYLCASSLKDSNYGYTFGSGTRLTVV.

This chain links TRBV2 with TRBJ2-7, with 9 bases lining up with TRBD2. With 6 bases clipped from V and 3 bases from J, the junction kept 9 bases outside the gene matches. Germline assignment: CDR1 SNHLY and CDR2 FYNNEI. This CDR3 is 15 amino acids long. DNA of the CDR3: TGTGCCAGCAGCGAAATAGCGGGGGCGAACTACGAGCAGTACTTC. Its protein product is CASSEIAGANYEQYF. Together with reference TRBV2 and TRBJ2-7, the CDR3 gives the full variable domain: EPEVTQTPSHQVTQMGQEVILRCVPISNHLYFYWYRQILGQKVEFLVSFYNNEISEKSEIFDDQFSVERPDGSNFTLKIRSTKLEDSAMYFCASSEIAGANYEQYFGPGTRLTVT.

This clonotype was detected many times. CDR3: CASRGAGEGKQYF. CDR3 nucleotide sequence: TGTGCCAGCAGGGGAGCGGGAGAAGGCAAGCAGTACTTC. This rearrangement joins TRBV27 to TRBJ2-7; 8 bases map to TRBD2. Germline assignment: CDR1 MNHEY and CDR2 SMNVEV (reference sequence). This CDR3 comprises 13 residues. The V and J ends lost 6 bases and 8 bases, in that order; junction bases with no gene match: 9.

Many counts were recorded for this clonotype. This chain joins TRBV3-1 and TRBJ2-7, with 9 bases that match TRBD1. The junction had 7 bases not matched to a gene; V was cut back by 5 bases and J by 5 bases. Germline CDR1 is LGHDT and CDR2 is YNNKEL (reference sequence). The CDR3 length is 14 residues. This chain's CDR3 is CASSSGTGSHEQYF. CDR3 bases: TGTGCCAGCAGCTCCGGGACAGGGAGCCACGAGCAGTACTTC.

Remarks on this clonotype: One end of the junction does not line up with germline, which may come from a read error. This chain links TRBV7-3 with TRBJ2-3; D not certain. Germline V lookup: CDR1 SGHTA, CDR2 FQGTGA. The CDR3 contains 13 residues. The CDR3 nucleotides are TGTGCCAGCAGCTTAAATTTTGCGGATACGCAGTGTTTT. Its translation is CASSLNFADTQCF.

This clonotype has just a few counts. This rearrangement joins TRBV30 to TRBJ2-5, with 8 bases matching TRBD1. Germline values: CDR1 GTSNPN, CDR2 SVGIG (reference sequence). CDR3 length equals 14 residues. V shed 3 bases and J 1 base; nucleotides not matched to a gene: 4. The CDR3 DNA follows: TGTGCCTGGAGCACAGGGGGACCCCAAGAGACCCAGTACTTC. Amino acid sequence: CAWSTGGPQETQYF.

The chain combines TRBV3-1 with TRBJ2-7; no clear D. CDR3 length equals 17 residues. CDR1 and CDR2 from the germline V gene are LGHDT and YNNKEL (reference sequence). The V end was cut by 3 bases, the J end by 0 bases, with 18 bases between. The CDR3 sequence is CASSQPMGRPGSYEQYF. Written as DNA, the CDR3 is TGTGCCAGCAGCCAGCCCATGGGAAGGCCTGGCTCCTACGAGCAGTACTTC.

This clonotype showed up many times. This chain connects TRBV27 to TRBJ1-2; D is uncertain. V was trimmed by 6 bases and J by 0 bases, leaving 11 bases between them. Germline CDR1 and CDR2: MNHEY and SMNVEV (reference sequence). CDR3 length: 14 residues. CDR3 sequence (DNA): TGTGCCAGCAGCCGGAATGGAGCTAACTATGGCTACACCTTC. Residues: CASSRNGANYGYTF.

This clonotype was seen a handful of times. This chain joins TRBV6-2 or TRBV6-3 and TRBJ2-7; D ambiguous. This CDR3 has 12 residues. CDR1 MNHEY and CDR2 SVGEGT come from the germline V gene. V shed 0 bases and J shed 6 bases, with 6 bases lying between them. The CDR3 here is CASSYSKGEQYF. The DNA for the CDR3 is TGTGCCAGCAGTTACTCGAAGGGCGAGCAGTACTTC.

This clonotype was counted many times. The rearrangement uses TRBV6-2 or TRBV6-3 and TRBJ2-7; D possibly corresponds to TRBD1 (5 bases). CDR1 is MNHEY, CDR2 SVGEGT, per germline. CDR3 length: 14 residues. Trimming removed 2 bases at V and 7 bases at J, with 15 bases between. CDR3 bases: TGTGCCAGCAGTTACGGTTTTGGGGCGTCGGAGCAGTACTTC. This gives the protein CASSYGFGASEQYF.

This clonotype was detected ten times or more. The rearrangement links TRBV20-1 to TRBJ2-7; 11 positions match TRBD2. This CDR3 contains 14 residues. Trimming removed 6 bases from V and 3 bases from J; junction bases left unmatched: 7. The germline V gene has CDR1 DFQATT and CDR2 SNEGSKA (reference sequence). This chain's CDR3 is CSASYSGRDYEQYF. The DNA of the CDR3 is TGCAGTGCGAGTTATAGCGGGAGGGACTACGAGCAGTACTTC.

This clonotype was seen just once. This chain uses TRBV7-2 with TRBJ2-1; 10 bases match TRBD2. V gave up 6 bases and J gave up 8 bases; unmatched junction bases: 7. Germline V lookup: CDR1 SGHTA, CDR2 FQGNSA. The CDR3 extends over 14 amino acids. The CDR3 DNA follows: TGTGCCAGCAGTCCAACTAGCGGGAAGTATGAGCAGTTCTTC. Encoded protein: CASSPTSGKYEQFF.

This clonotype was observed at least ten times. The chain employs TRBV28 and TRBJ2-7; maybe TRBD1 (6 bases). This CDR3 contains 13 residues. From germline, CDR1 is MDHEN and CDR2 SYDVKM. Trimming removed 3 bases from V and 6 bases from J, with 12 bases in between. CDR3 in amino acids: CASSFARGGEQYF. In nucleotides, the CDR3 is TGTGCCAGCAGTTTTGCCAGGGGTGGCGAGCAGTACTTC.

The rearrangement links TRBV5-1 to TRBJ1-4; a possible D gene is TRBD1 (5 bases). The CDR3 length is 15 residues. Trimming took off 4 bases at V and 8 bases at J, with 18 bases between the two ends. Per germline, CDR1 SGHRS and CDR2 YFSETQ. The CDR3, as DNA: TGCGCCAGCAGCCCGTGGGGCCAGGTGAGAGAAAAACTGTTTTTT. Translation gives CASSPWGQVREKLFF.

The chain combines TRBV4-1 with TRBJ1-2; weak D call: TRBD1 (5 bases). Germline CDR1 reads MGHRA; CDR2 reads YSYEKL. There are 14 residues in the CDR3. V dropped 5 bases and J dropped 3 bases, with 13 bases sitting between them. This CDR3 is CASSSNSGYYGYTF. As DNA, the CDR3 is TGCGCCAGCAGCTCGAATTCAGGGTACTATGGCTACACCTTC.

This clonotype was counted many times. The chain links TRBV11-2 to TRBJ1-3; TRBD1 aligns across 9 bases. Germline values: CDR1 SGHAT, CDR2 FQNNGV. This CDR3 comprises 17 residues. The junction had 5 bases not matched to a gene; V was cut back by 0 bases and J by 2 bases. CDR3 sequence reads: CASSLDLGQGAGNTIYF. Here the CDR3 DNA reads TGTGCCAGCAGCTTAGACCTGGGACAGGGCGCTGGAAACACCATATATTTT.

At least ten counts were recorded for this clonotype. This chain connects TRBV7-2 to TRBJ2-7; 12 bases are shared with TRBD2. Germline trimming cut 6 bases from V and 3 bases from J; bases unmatched to any gene: 3. The germline V gene encodes CDR1 SGHTA and CDR2 FQGNSA. The CDR3 totals 14 residues. This CDR3 reads CASSLAGGHYEQYF. The DNA for the CDR3 is TGTGCCAGCAGTCTAGCGGGAGGGCACTACGAGCAGTACTTC. The full variable domain, rest sourced from reference TRBV7-2 and TRBJ2-7, is GAGVSQSPSNKVTEKGKDVELRCDPISGHTALYWYRQSLGQGLEFLIYFQGNSAPDKSGLPSDRFSAERTGGSVSTLTIQRTQQEDSAVYLCASSLAGGHYEQYFGPGTRLTVT.